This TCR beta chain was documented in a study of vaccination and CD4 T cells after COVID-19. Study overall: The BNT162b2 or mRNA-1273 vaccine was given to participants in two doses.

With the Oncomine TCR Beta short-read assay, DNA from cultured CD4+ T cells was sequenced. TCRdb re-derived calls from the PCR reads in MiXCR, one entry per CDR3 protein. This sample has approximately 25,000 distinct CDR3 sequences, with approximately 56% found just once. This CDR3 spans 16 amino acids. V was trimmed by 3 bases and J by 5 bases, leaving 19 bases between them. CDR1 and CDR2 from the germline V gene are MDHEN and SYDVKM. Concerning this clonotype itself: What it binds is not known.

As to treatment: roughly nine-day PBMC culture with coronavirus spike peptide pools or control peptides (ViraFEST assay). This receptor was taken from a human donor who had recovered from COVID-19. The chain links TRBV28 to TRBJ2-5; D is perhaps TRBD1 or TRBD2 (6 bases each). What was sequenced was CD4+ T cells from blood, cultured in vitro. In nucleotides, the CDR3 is TGTGCCAGCAGTTTCAGAGCCGGGGGCGGAGGGGAGACCCAGTACTTC. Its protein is CASSFRAGGGGETQYF.